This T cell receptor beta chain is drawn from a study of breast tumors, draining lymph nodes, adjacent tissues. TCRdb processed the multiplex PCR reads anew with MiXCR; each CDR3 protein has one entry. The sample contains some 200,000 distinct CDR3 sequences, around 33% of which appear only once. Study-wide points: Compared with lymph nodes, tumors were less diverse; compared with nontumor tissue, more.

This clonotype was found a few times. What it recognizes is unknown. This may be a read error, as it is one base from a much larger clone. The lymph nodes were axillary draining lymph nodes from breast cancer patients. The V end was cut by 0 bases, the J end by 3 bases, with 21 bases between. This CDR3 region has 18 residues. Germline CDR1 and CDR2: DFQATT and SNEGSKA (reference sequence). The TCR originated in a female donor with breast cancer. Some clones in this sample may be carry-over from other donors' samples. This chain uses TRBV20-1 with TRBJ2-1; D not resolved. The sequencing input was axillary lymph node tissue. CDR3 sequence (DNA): TGCAGTGCTAGAGACCCCGAAGGTTGGGCGAGAAGCTACAATGAGCAGTTCTTC. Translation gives CSARDPEGWARSYNEQFF.